Following are 16 T cell receptor beta chains from one sample sequenced in a study of radiation and T cells in renal cell carcinoma. Only in-frame clones appear in the TCRdb table, and some are missing; sequencing was by immunoSEQ multiplex PCR. The sample lists 120,000 to 150,000 clones; about 88% were seen once. Time point reported: baseline pretreatment blood. Documented treatment: 15 Gy SBRT to primary tumor, nephrectomy 4 weeks later. This specimen consisted of blood, obtained from a patient whose treatment included radiotherapy and nephrectomy. These receptors all come from a woman aged 65 to 85 with renal cell carcinoma.

This clone was recorded once. The chain combines TRBV4-3 with TRBJ2-2, with D perhaps TRBD2 (6 bases). Germline CDR1 is LGHNA and CDR2 is YSLEER. This CDR3 spans 13 amino acids. Trimming cost V 2 bases and J 13 bases, with 14 bases left between them. CDR3 residues: CASSQNRLEGLFF. The CDR3 DNA reads as TGCGCCAGCAGCCAAAACCGGCTGGAGGGGCTGTTTTTT.

The rearrangement links TRBV5-1 to TRBJ1-5, with no clear D. V was clipped by 3 bases and J by 10 bases, with 14 bases between them. The CDR3 is 13 amino acids. Germline values: CDR1 SGHRS, CDR2 YFSETQ. CDR3 amino acids: CASSSGLSGPQHF. The CDR3 DNA follows: TGCGCCAGCAGCTCTGGGCTCTCGGGTCCCCAGCATTTT. Full variable domain (remainder filled in from reference TRBV5-1 and TRBJ1-5): KAGVTQTPRYLIKTRGQQVTLSCSPISGHRSVSWYQQTPGQGLQFLFEYFSETQRNKGNFPGRFSGRQFSNSRSEMNVSTLELGDSALYLCASSSGLSGPQHFGDGTRLSIL.

CDR3 region: CASSLPGQGRGYTF. The CDR3 region has the DNA TGTGCCAGCAGCCTACCGGGACAGGGTCGTGGCTACACCTTC. The chain has TRBV5-8 and TRBJ1-2; 9 bases fit TRBD1. Germline loops: CDR1 SGHTS, CDR2 YDEGEE. V lost 4 bases and J lost 7; bases outside the gene matches: 8. This CDR3 region has 14 residues.

This clone was detected only a few times. The chain is built from TRBV5-1 and TRBJ1-4, with D possibly matching TRBD1 (6 bases). V lost 4 bases and J 6 bases, leaving 13 bases between the germline ends. Germline V gene data show CDR1 as SGHRS and CDR2 as YFSETQ. The CDR3 loop spans 14 amino acids. CDR3 bases: TGCGCCAGCAGCGTGGGGGGGCTGGATGAAAAACTGTTTTTT. It encodes CASSVGGLDEKLFF.

The V call is TRBV5-1, the J call TRBJ2-4, with 13 bases lining up with TRBD2. The CDR3 is 18 residues long. V shed 0 bases, J shed 0 bases, and the junction held 3 bases outside the gene matches. Germline CDR1 SGHRS, CDR2 YFSETQ. The CDR3 region is CASSLGLAGGEAKNIQYF. Here the CDR3 DNA reads TGCGCCAGCAGCTTGGGACTAGCGGGGGGAGAAGCCAAAAACATTCAGTACTTC.

This chain joins TRBV7-8 and TRBJ2-1, with unresolved D. CDR1 SGHVS and CDR2 FQNEAQ come from the germline V gene. The V end lost 1 base, the J end lost 6 bases, and 13 bases lay between the germline ends. The CDR3 contains 15 residues. DNA for the CDR3: TGTGCCAGCAGCTTAGGCCGGCAGGTTGGCAATGAGCAGTTCTTC. The encoded protein is CASSLGRQVGNEQFF.

This sequence joins TRBV7-6 and TRBJ2-3; weak D call: TRBD2 (6 bases). V dropped 4 bases and J dropped 2 bases, with 13 bases sitting between them. This CDR3 contains 15 residues. CDR1 is SGHVS, CDR2 FNYEAQ, per germline. In nucleotides, the CDR3 is TGTGCCAGCAGCTCACGGGAGCGAGCCACAGATACGCAGTATTTT. Its protein product is CASSSRERATDTQYF.

This clone was detected only once. This rearrangement joins TRBV5-1 to TRBJ2-7; tentative D call: TRBD2 (6 bases). Looked up from germline, CDR1 is SGHRS and CDR2 is YFSETQ. There are 16 residues in the CDR3. The V and J ends lost 1 base and 2 bases respectively, with 16 bases between them. The CDR3 loop reads CASSLSPGLRAYEQYF. The CDR3 DNA reads as TGCGCCAGCAGCTTGTCTCCGGGACTTCGCGCCTACGAGCAGTACTTC.

The rearrangement uses TRBV2 and TRBJ2-5, with D uncertain. The germline gives CDR1 SNHLY, CDR2 FYNNEI. CDR3 length equals 13 residues. Trimming removed 7 bases from V and 1 base from J, with 10 bases in between. Here the CDR3 reads CASTPPAQETQYF. The CDR3 DNA is TGTGCCAGCACGCCCCCGGCCCAAGAGACCCAGTACTTC.

The genes are TRBV4-1 and TRBJ1-2; D remains ambiguous. CDR3 length: 14 amino acids. V lost 4 bases and J 2 bases, leaving 11 bases between the germline ends. CDR1 MGHRA and CDR2 YSYEKL come from the germline V gene. This CDR3 reads CASSPFPLNYGYTF. In nucleotides, the CDR3 is TGCGCCAGCAGCCCGTTTCCCCTAAACTATGGCTACACCTTC.

The V and J genes are TRBV2 and TRBJ2-5, with unresolved D. V was shortened by 7 bases and J by 5 bases, with 17 bases between the two germline ends. The length of the CDR3 is 14 residues. Germline V gene sequence: CDR1 SNHLY, CDR2 FYNNEI. CDR3 sequence reads: CASTLDGVGETQYF. The CDR3 nucleotides read TGTGCCAGCACTTTAGACGGTGTCGGGGAGACCCAGTACTTC.

The chain has TRBV9 and TRBJ1-2, with unresolved D. Trimming took 4 bases from V and 4 from J, leaving 23 bases between them. Germline values: CDR1 SGDLS, CDR2 YYNGEE. The CDR3 extends over 17 amino acids. In DNA form, the CDR3 reads TGTGCCAGCAGCCCCAGCCTAAGGAAACGACTTCTCTATGGCTACACCTTC. Encoded protein: CASSPSLRKRLLYGYTF.

J is TRBJ1-2 and V is TRBV19, with a weak D call TRBD1 (6 bases). V lost 0 bases and J lost 3, with 14 bases in between. The germline gives CDR1 LNHDA, CDR2 SQIVND (reference sequence). The CDR3 is 16 amino acids. CDR3 sequence reads: CASSIEVNREDYGYTF. CDR3 DNA sequence: TGTGCCAGTAGTATAGAGGTGAACAGGGAGGACTATGGCTACACCTTC.

This chain connects TRBV5-4 to TRBJ2-5; either TRBD1 or TRBD2 may supply D (6 bases each). In germline, CDR1 is SGHNT, CDR2 YYREEE (reference sequence). There are 14 residues in the CDR3. V lost 2 bases and J lost 5, with 13 bases in between. CDR3 sequence: CASSLNQGRETQYF. The DNA for the CDR3 is TGTGCCAGCAGCTTAAACCAGGGGAGGGAGACCCAGTACTTC.

The rearrangement uses TRBV5-1 and TRBJ1-1; no clear D gene. The V end was cut by 1 base, the J end by 1 base, with 11 bases between. The germline CDR1 and CDR2 sequences are SGHRS and YFSETQ. The CDR3 totals 15 residues. In DNA form, the CDR3 reads TGCGCCAGCAGCTTGAAAGGGCCCCAGAACACTGAAGCTTTCTTT. Its protein product is CASSLKGPQNTEAFF.

The rearrangement links TRBV11-3 to TRBJ2-1; D gene ambiguous. CDR3 length: 13 amino acids. The germline gives CDR1 SGHNT, CDR2 YENEEA. Deletions cut 0 bases from V and 6 bases from J, with 6 bases between. The CDR3 DNA sequence: TGTGCCAGCAGCTTAGAATTTGCCAATGAGCAGTTCTTC. Translation gives CASSLEFANEQFF.